This TCR beta chain was profiled in a study of shared clonotypes between healthy human individuals. Method: immunoSEQ multiplex PCR; TCRdb's copy keeps in-frame clones and lacks some. The sample lists over a million clones, 70% to 80% occurring once. CDR3 length equals 12 residues. Germline assignment: CDR1 WNHNN and CDR2 SYGVQD (reference sequence). Trimming left V 5 bases short and J 11 bases short, with 15 bases between. The gene calls are TRBV10-1 and TRBJ1-1, with a weak D call TRBD1 (6 bases). Material: memory CD4+ T cells sorted from blood. The sample's subset: CD45RA-negative fraction. The sequence was collected from a man aged 18 to 30 in good health. CDR3 DNA: TGCGCCAGCAGTCAAAACAGGGAAAGGGCTTTCTTT. Encoded protein: CASSQNRERAFF.